This TCR beta chain was found in a study of blood T cell repertoires in COVID-19. About the study: Nucleic acid was either cDNA or gDNA, and it came from T cells, B-cell-depleted T cells, or PBMCs.

Source study methods: Amplification of reference gene primers provided the estimated nucleated cell counts. Only in-frame clones appear in the TCRdb table, and some are missing; sequencing was by immunoSEQ multiplex PCR. The DNA was the basis for D and trimming; V, J and clone size are from that table. The table shows about 200,000 clones, with about three quarters occurring only once. V gave up 5 bases and J gave up 4 bases, with 17 bases separating them. This CDR3 is built from 15 residues. From germline, CDR1 is LGHDT and CDR2 YNNKEL (reference sequence). The chain recombines TRBV3-1 (or the pseudogene TRBV3-2) with TRBJ2-5; D unclear. The sequence came from a woman aged 70-85 years with acute or convalescent COVID-19. Specimen: peripheral blood. This chain's CDR3 is CASSWPGGGRETQYF. Written as DNA, the CDR3 is TGTGCCAGCAGCTGGCCTGGTGGCGGAAGAGAGACCCAGTACTTC.